The present entry profiles one TCR beta chain with its context. This specimen belongs to a study of blood T cell repertoires in COVID-19. Study-wide background: The cDNA or gDNA used as material had been derived from T cells, B-cell-depleted T cells, or PBMCs.

Original processing notes: Amplification of reference gene primers was used by the study to estimate nucleated cell counts. Profiling relied on immunoSEQ multiplex PCR, and the TCRdb table lists in-frame clones only, not all of them. That table gives V, J and clone size, and the DNA gave D and trimming. The repertoire includes about 110,000 clones, around 80% of them detected once, and 5% to 7.5% sits in the top ten. Germline V CDR1 and CDR2: SGHAT, FQNNGV. Trimming cost V 6 bases and J 2 bases, with 17 bases left between them. This CDR3 has 16 residues. During active infection, Seattle patients enrolled and were then monitored through disease.

This chain uses TRBV11-2 with TRBJ2-1; TRBD1 might be the D (6 bases). Sequenced: peripheral blood. The clonotype was recovered from an elderly man with COVID-19, enrolled during active disease. The CDR3 loop is CASSRLQGPPYNEQFF. The DNA for the CDR3 is TGTGCCAGCAGTCGACTTCAGGGGCCTCCCTACAATGAGCAGTTCTTC.